One and the same sample provided the 12 T cell receptor beta chains below, sequenced in a study of early T cells in non-severe SARS-CoV-2 infection. TCRdb re-called the 5' RACE reads with MiXCR, one entry per CDR3 protein. This table holds more than 55,000 distinct CDR3 sequences, around 13% found once. The sample consisted of whole blood. These receptors originate from an adult who was a healthcare worker with PCR-confirmed SARS-CoV-2 infection or an uninfected control (not recorded which).

V usage is TRBV7-2 and J usage is TRBJ2-2, with a possible D match to TRBD2 (6 bases). The CDR3 is made up of 15 amino acids. V dropped 6 bases and J dropped 3 bases, with 14 bases sitting between them. Germline values: CDR1 SGHTA, CDR2 FQGNSA. The CDR3 reads CASSPTRDDTGELFF. The CDR3 DNA reads TGTGCCAGCAGTCCGACTAGGGACGACACCGGGGAGCTGTTTTTT.

At least ten counts were recorded for this clonotype. The chain employs TRBV7-2 and TRBJ1-5; no clear D. The CDR3 extends over 17 amino acids. Looked up from germline, CDR1 is SGHTA and CDR2 is FQGNSA. The V end was cut by 5 bases, the J end by 0 bases, with 17 bases between. The CDR3 region has the DNA TGTGCCAGCAGCCCCGGTTCCCCCCTATATAGCAATCAGCCCCAGCATTTT. It specifies CASSPGSPLYSNQPQHF.

This chain links TRBV5-6 with TRBJ2-3; 9 bases match TRBD1. From germline, CDR1 is SGHDT and CDR2 YYEEEE. The CDR3 length is 15 residues. With V trimmed by 3 bases and J by 6 bases, 8 bases remained unmatched. This CDR3 reads CASSSGTGNGDTQYF. CDR3 DNA sequence: TGTGCCAGCAGCTCGGGGACAGGGAACGGCGATACGCAGTATTTT.

The V and J genes are TRBV5-6 and TRBJ1-2; D remains ambiguous. Germline CDR1 is SGHDT and CDR2 is YYEEEE. Trimming took off 6 bases at V and 3 bases at J, with 9 bases between the two ends. This CDR3 is built from 12 residues. The CDR3 nucleotides read TGTGCCAGCAAGAGCGCCTACTATGGCTACACCTTC. It encodes CASKSAYYGYTF. The full variable domain, rest sourced from reference TRBV5-6 and TRBJ1-2, is DAGVTQSPTHLIKTRGQQVTLRCSPKSGHDTVSWYQQALGQGPQFIFQYYEEEERQRGNFPDRFSGHQFPNYSSELNVNALLLGDSALYLCASKSAYYGYTFGSGTRLTVV.

This CDR3 reads CASSLGTNQPQHF. Here the CDR3 DNA reads TGTGCCAGCAGCTTAGGTACCAATCAGCCCCAGCATTTT. V gene TRBV11-2 combines with J gene TRBJ1-5; no reliable D call. CDR1 is SGHAT, CDR2 FQNNGV, per germline. Trimming took 1 base from V and 3 from J, leaving 4 bases between them. This CDR3 has 13 amino acids.

This clonotype occurred many times. The chain is built from TRBV11-1 and TRBJ2-7; a possible D gene is TRBD1 (5 bases). CDR3 length: 13 amino acids. V lost 5 bases to trimming and J lost 5 bases, with 13 bases between them. Germline V lookup: CDR1 SGHAT, CDR2 FQDESV (reference sequence). The CDR3 nucleotides are TGTGCCAGCAGCGCCAGGGTAACCGACGAGCAGTACTTC. This sequence encodes CASSARVTDEQYF.

This clonotype was detected only a few times. The chain carries TRBV3-1 and TRBJ2-7, with D perhaps TRBD1 (6 bases). The length of the CDR3 is 13 residues. Trimming pared 5 bases from V and 2 bases from J, leaving 10 bases between. Germline-derived CDR1 and CDR2 are LGHDT and YNNKEL (reference sequence). CDR3 amino acids: CASSERDTYEQYF. Here the CDR3 DNA reads TGTGCCAGCAGCGAAAGGGACACCTACGAGCAGTACTTC.

This clonotype was detected many times. The gene calls are TRBV20-1 and TRBJ2-3; unclear D gene. Germline V gene data show CDR1 as DFQATT and CDR2 as SNEGSKA (reference sequence). The CDR3 sequence is 14 residues long. The V and J ends lost 3 bases and 0 bases respectively, with 10 bases between them. Here the CDR3 DNA reads TGCAGTGCTAGTGAGCCCCTTAGCACAGATACGCAGTATTTT. It specifies CSASEPLSTDTQYF.

The chain carries TRBV11-2 and TRBJ2-1; D is undetermined. Trimming left V 5 bases short and J 2 bases short, with 7 bases between. Germline-derived CDR1 and CDR2 are SGHAT and FQNNGV. This CDR3 comprises 13 residues. The CDR3 DNA follows: TGTGCCAGCAGCCCCGACGCCTACAATGAGCAGTTCTTC. Translated, it gives CASSPDAYNEQFF. The variable domain in full, with the rest retrieved from reference TRBV11-2 and TRBJ2-1, is EAGVAQSPRYKIIEKRQSVAFWCNPISGHATLYWYQQILGQGPKLLIQFQNNGVVDDSQLPKDRFSAERLKGVDSTLKIQPAKLEDSAVYLCASSPDAYNEQFFGPGTRLTVL.

In the case of this clonotype: A much larger clone lies a single base off, so this may be a read error. The J gene is TRBJ2-1, the V gene TRBV20-1; D unclear. Trimming took 5 bases from V and 0 from J, leaving 23 bases between them. Germline loops: CDR1 DFQATT, CDR2 SNEGSKA (reference sequence). The CDR3 has 18 residues. CDR3 residues: CSAGPLEHYHNSYNEQFF. DNA of the CDR3: TGCAGTGCTGGACCCCTAGAGCACTACCATAACTCCTACAATGAGCAGTTCTTC.

This clonotype occurred a few times. This chain links TRBV11-2 with TRBJ2-5, with 10 bases matching TRBD2. Germline assignment: CDR1 SGHAT and CDR2 FQNNGV. The junction had 14 bases not matched to a gene; V was cut back by 3 bases and J by 4 bases. This CDR3 has 18 residues. Here the CDR3 reads CASSLVPSGRASRETQYF. The CDR3 DNA reads TGTGCCAGCAGCTTGGTGCCCAGCGGGAGGGCCAGTAGAGAGACCCAGTACTTC.

The rearrangement uses TRBV27 and TRBJ1-2; the D gene is possibly TRBD1 (5 bases). Trimming cost V 5 bases and J 4 bases, with 11 bases left between them. The CDR3 covers 13 residues. Looked up from germline, CDR1 is MNHEY and CDR2 is SMNVEV (reference sequence). The DNA for the CDR3 is TGTGCCAGCAGTGGAAGACAGTCCTATGGCTACACCTTC. The encoded protein is CASSGRQSYGYTF.